Listed below are T cell receptor beta chains from one sample, sequenced in a study of blood T cell repertoires in COVID-19. Sequencing used immunoSEQ multiplex PCR; TCRdb keeps in-frame clones, though not all of them. Of 110,000 to 150,000 clones listed, roughly nine tenths were seen once; the top ten hold approximately 3%. The sample taken for sequencing was peripheral blood. These receptors came from a woman aged 60-75 years with active COVID-19. CDR3s include the opening cysteine and the closing phenylalanine or tryptophan. Each record gives: J gene, clone size, V gene, D gene, CDR3 length, CDR3 DNA, CDR3 protein. The D gene is left open where the match is weak. Rows give clone size only sometimes, using once, few, many, or a class for an expanded clone.

j_gene: TRBJ1-5; abundance: few; v_gene: TRBV6-6; d_gene: .; len: 14; CDR3nt: TGTGCCAGCAGTTACTTGGTCGGGTATCAGCCCCAGCATTTT; CDR3aa: CASSYLVGYQPQHF
j_gene: TRBJ2-1; abundance: .; v_gene: TRBV2; d_gene: TRBD2; len: 12; CDR3nt: TGTGCCAGCAGCGGGAGGATGTATGAGCAGTTCTTC; CDR3aa: CASSGRMYEQFF
j_gene: TRBJ1-5; abundance: .; v_gene: TRBV3-1/TRBV3-2; d_gene: .; len: 15; CDR3nt: TGTGCCAGCAGCCCCGGACTAGCGGGCAATCAGCCCCAGCATTTT; CDR3aa: CASSPGLAGNQPQHF
j_gene: TRBJ2-2; abundance: once; v_gene: TRBV5-4; d_gene: TRBD1; len: 15; CDR3nt: TGTGCCAGCAGCTTGGTGGGGACAGGGGGTCGGGAGCTGTTTTTT; CDR3aa: CASSLVGTGGRELFF
j_gene: TRBJ1-1; abundance: .; v_gene: TRBV28; d_gene: .; len: 13; CDR3nt: TGTGCCAGCATTCGGGGGGGGAACACTGAAGCTTTCTTT; CDR3aa: CASIRGGNTEAFF
j_gene: TRBJ1-2; abundance: .; v_gene: TRBV30; d_gene: .; len: 16; CDR3nt: TGTGCCTGGCGTAGAGGCGGTGGGAACTTCGGAGGGGGCTACACCTTC; CDR3aa: CAWRRGGGNFGGGYTF
j_gene: TRBJ2-1; abundance: .; v_gene: TRBV6-6; d_gene: .; len: 13; CDR3nt: TGTGCCAGCAGCCGGGACACTTACAATGAGCAGTTCTTC; CDR3aa: CASSRDTYNEQFF
j_gene: TRBJ2-5; abundance: .; v_gene: TRBV15; d_gene: TRBD2; len: 16; CDR3nt: TGTGCCACCAGCAGAGGCCCCCTACTAGCGAGAGAGACCCAGTACTTC; CDR3aa: CATSRGPLLARETQYF
j_gene: TRBJ2-3; abundance: .; v_gene: TRBV6-5; d_gene: .; len: 15; CDR3nt: TGTGCCAGCAGTTCTCCTAGCTCAGTGGGGGATACGCAGTATTTT; CDR3aa: CASSSPSSVGDTQYF
j_gene: TRBJ2-7; abundance: .; v_gene: TRBV15; d_gene: TRBD1; len: 15; CDR3nt: TGTGCCACCAGCAGAGTGGCCGGGACAGGGACCGAGCAGTACTTC; CDR3aa: CATSRVAGTGTEQYF
j_gene: TRBJ2-3; abundance: once; v_gene: TRBV29-1; d_gene: TRBD2; len: 15; CDR3nt: TGCAGCGTTGTAGCGGGAGGAATCAGCACAGATACGCAGTATTTT; CDR3aa: CSVVAGGISTDTQYF
j_gene: TRBJ1-4; abundance: .; v_gene: TRBV10-3; d_gene: .; len: 13; CDR3nt: TGTGCCATCAGTGATGGACTTAATGAAAAACTGTTTTTT; CDR3aa: CAISDGLNEKLFF
j_gene: TRBJ2-7; abundance: .; v_gene: TRBV6-6; d_gene: .; len: 14; CDR3nt: TGTGCCAGCAACAGAGGGTCTACTTTAAACGAGCAGTACTTC; CDR3aa: CASNRGSTLNEQYF
j_gene: TRBJ2-5; abundance: .; v_gene: TRBV9; d_gene: TRBD2; len: 16; CDR3nt: TGTGCCAGCAGCGTAGGGCCTAGCGGGGGGGAAGAGACCCAGTACTTC; CDR3aa: CASSVGPSGGEETQYF
j_gene: TRBJ2-1; abundance: once; v_gene: TRBV9; d_gene: .; len: 14; CDR3nt: TGTGCCAGCAGCGTAGATGGCAGGGGAGATGAGCAGTTCTTC; CDR3aa: CASSVDGRGDEQFF
j_gene: TRBJ2-5; abundance: .; v_gene: TRBV10-3; d_gene: TRBD1; len: 16; CDR3nt: TGTGCCATCGGACAGGGGGCTGGTCGCAACGCAGAGACCCAGTACTTC; CDR3aa: CAIGQGAGRNAETQYF